This section outlines one T cell receptor (beta chain) sequence together with its context. This specimen comes from a study of CD8 T cells in Susac syndrome. CDR1 and CDR2 from the germline V gene are KGHSH and LQKENI. V dropped 1 base and J dropped 7 bases, with 5 bases sitting between them. The CDR3 runs to 12 residues. Random hexamers were used to reverse transcribe an amount of about 0.45 to 1 ug RNA. TCRdb re-derived calls from the immunoSEQ multiplex PCR reads in MiXCR, one entry per CDR3 protein. The table lists 55,000 to 75,000 distinct CDR3 sequences, roughly 93% of them singletons, with approximately 0.15% in the top ten.

The sequenced sample consisted of CD4+ T cells from PBMCs. This TCR was sampled from a human donor with Susac syndrome. The chain combines TRBV18 with TRBJ2-1; no reliable D call. CDR3 loop: CASSPQQNEQFF. In DNA, the CDR3 is TGTGCCAGCTCACCACAGCAGAATGAGCAGTTCTTC.